The entry below describes one TCR beta chain. What it binds is unknown. The sample comes from a study of shared clonotypes between healthy human individuals. At the level of the study: Donors had three CD4 naive, three CD4 memory, two CD8 naive and one CD8 memory plate apiece. General study results and limits: Represented diversity (both genetic and exposure-history) was limited by the small number of donors.

Measured with immunoSEQ multiplex PCR; TCRdb has only the in-frame clones, and not every one. The sample comprises fewer than 3 million clones, roughly 92% of which are singletons, and approximately 0.39% rests with the top ten. The CDR3 has 15 residues. Germline V gene lookup returns CDR1 SGDLS and CDR2 YYNGEE. V was clipped by 3 bases and J by 1 base; unmatched bases: 3. The sample taken for sequencing was naive CD4+ T cells from PBMCs. The subset denotes: CD45RA+ positively selected. This chain links TRBV9 with TRBJ2-5; 10 positions match TRBD1. The receptor comes from a man younger than 35 in good health. Some clones in this sample may be carry-over from other donors' samples. The CDR3 sequence is CASSAGQGPQETQYF. CDR3 in DNA: TGTGCCAGCAGCGCGGGACAGGGGCCCCAAGAGACCCAGTACTTC.